These T cell receptor beta chains were read from a single sample in a study of T-cell memory formation after mild COVID-19. TCRdb passed the 5' RACE reads through MiXCR, listing each CDR3 protein once. The table has 98,000 or so distinct CDR3 sequences, 15% to 20% seen once. The specimen sequenced was PBMCs or a T cell subset sorted from them (not recorded which). These receptors were taken from a man aged 18 to 30 who had mild COVID-19 (a few samples of this study predate the infection). Cell type and time point are not known. Both conserved end residues are part of each CDR3. Fields, in order: CDR3 protein, CDR3 DNA, clone size, D gene, V gene, J gene. The D gene is left open where the match is weak. Clone sizes are given selectively: once, few, many, or a class where the clone is expanded.

CASSAQGSSYNEQFF	TGTGCCAGCAGCGCACAGGGGAGCTCCTACAATGAGCAGTTCTTC	NA	TRBD1	TRBV7-8	TRBJ2-1
CASSHQETQYF	TGTGCCAGCAGCCACCAAGAGACCCAGTACTTC	few	NA	TRBV11-2	TRBJ2-5
CASSLDVGYTF	TGTGCCAGCAGCTTAGATGTTGGCTACACCTTC	NA	NA	TRBV7-9	TRBJ1-2
CASSLGGGGTEAFF	TGTGCCAGCAGCTTAGGCGGTGGGGGCACTGAAGCTTTCTTT	NA	NA	TRBV11-2	TRBJ1-1
CAISERTGLGETQYF	TGTGCCATCAGTGAAAGGACAGGACTCGGGGAGACCCAGTACTTC	few	TRBD1	TRBV10-3	TRBJ2-5
CASSLGQDTDTQYF	TGTGCCAGCAGCCTAGGACAAGACACAGATACGCAGTATTTT	few	NA	TRBV7-9	TRBJ2-3
CSAWRETQYF	TGCAGTGCTTGGCGAGAGACCCAGTACTTC	few	NA	TRBV20-1	TRBJ2-5
CASGQGAETQYF	TGTGCCAGCGGACAGGGGGCAGAGACCCAGTACTTC	few	TRBD1	TRBV7-9	TRBJ2-5
CASSHPLAGGTYEQFF	TGTGCCAGCAGCCATCCTCTAGCGGGGGGGACGTATGAGCAGTTCTTC	few	TRBD2	TRBV4-2	TRBJ2-1
CATQGRGLEAFF	TGTGCCACCCAAGGACGGGGCCTTGAAGCTTTCTTT	few	NA	TRBV6-1	TRBJ1-1
CASSYRGGETQYF	TGTGCCAGCAGTTACAGGGGTGGCGAGACCCAGTACTTC	few	NA	TRBV6-5	TRBJ2-5
CASSKGGATEEDTQYF	TGTGCCAGCAGTAAAGGGGGTGCCACCGAAGAAGATACGCAGTATTTT	NA	NA	TRBV6-2/TRBV6-3	TRBJ2-3
CASSLGRSDWDTQYF	TGTGCCAGCAGCTTAGGTCGGTCGGATTGGGATACGCAGTATTTT	few	NA	TRBV11-2	TRBJ2-3
CASRGLGDREKLFF	TGTGCCAGCAGGGGATTAGGAGACCGTGAAAAACTGTTTTTT	NA	NA	TRBV6-2/TRBV6-3	TRBJ1-4
CATSRDWGGAEQFF	TGTGCCACCAGCAGAGATTGGGGAGGCGCTGAGCAGTTCTTC	few	NA	TRBV15	TRBJ2-1
CASSYGSRVTDTQYF	TGTGCCAGCAGTTACGGGAGCAGAGTCACAGATACGCAGTATTTT	few	NA	TRBV6-5	TRBJ2-3
CRASRAGEETQYF	TGCAGAGCCTCCCGAGCGGGCGAAGAGACCCAGTACTTC	NA	NA	TRBV20-1	TRBJ2-5
CASSQLGTGSSYEQYF	TGCGCCAGCAGCCAGTTAGGGACAGGTAGCTCCTACGAGCAGTACTTC	NA	TRBD1	TRBV4-1	TRBJ2-7
CASSFQSNEKLFF	TGTGCCAGCAGCTTCCAGAGTAATGAAAAACTGTTTTTT	few	NA	TRBV7-2	TRBJ1-4
CASSYNRGQSTQYF	TGTGCCAGCAGCTACAACAGGGGGCAGAGTACGCAGTATTTT	few	TRBD1	TRBV7-2	TRBJ2-3
CASSWSGGVPDTQYF	TGCGCCAGCAGCTGGAGCGGGGGGGTGCCAGATACGCAGTATTTT	NA	TRBD2	TRBV5-1	TRBJ2-3